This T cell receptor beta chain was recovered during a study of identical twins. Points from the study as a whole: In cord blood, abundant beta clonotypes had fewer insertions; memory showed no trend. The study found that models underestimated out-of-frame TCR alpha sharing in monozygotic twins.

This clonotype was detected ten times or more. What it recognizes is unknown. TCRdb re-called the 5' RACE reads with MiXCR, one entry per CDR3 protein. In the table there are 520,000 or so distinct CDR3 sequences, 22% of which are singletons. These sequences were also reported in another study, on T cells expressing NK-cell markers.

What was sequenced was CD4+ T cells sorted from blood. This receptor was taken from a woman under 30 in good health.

Here the CDR3 reads CAISLGQGGYGYTF. The CDR3 bases are TGTGCCATCAGTCTGGGACAGGGAGGCTATGGCTACACCTTC. The chain carries TRBV10-3 and TRBJ1-2, with 9 positions matching TRBD1. Losses at the gene ends were 5 bases for V and 4 bases for J; bases not matched to a gene: 5. The CDR3 is made up of 14 amino acids. Germline lookup yields CDR1 ENHRY and CDR2 SYGVKD.